This is a list of T cell receptor beta chains from one sample in a study of PD-L1 blockade in urothelial cancer. Using immunoSEQ multiplex PCR, the repertoire was profiled, and TCRdb retains in-frame clones only, with some absent. The sample records 70,000 to 75,000 clones, approximately 81% being singletons. The sample in question was PBMCs, obtained around atezolizumab (anti-PD-L1) treatment. The receptors originated from a man between 65 and 79 years old with urothelial cancer. CDR3s include the opening cysteine and the closing phenylalanine or tryptophan. D genes are given only for firm matches. The size entry is marked missing in some rows and otherwise reads once, few, many or a size class.

abundance	v_gene	d_gene	j_gene	CDR3nt	CDR3aa
-	TRBV2	TRBD2	TRBJ2-3	TGTGCCAGCAGGCCAGGACTAGCGGCTAGCACAGATACGCAGTATTTT	CASRPGLAASTDTQYF
-	TRBV7-2	-	TRBJ2-7	TGTGCCAGCAGCGAGACAGGAGTGTACGAGCAGTACTTC	CASSETGVYEQYF
-	TRBV5-6	TRBD1	TRBJ1-2	TGTGCCAGCAGCATAAAACCGGGACAGGGCTACACCTTC	CASSIKPGQGYTF
once	TRBV2	-	TRBJ1-2	TGTGCCAGCAGTGAAGGGGAGGGTGGCTATGGCTACACCTTC	CASSEGEGGYGYTF
-	TRBV5-1	-	TRBJ2-4	TGCGCCAGCAGCTTGGCGAGGGCTTTGAGTGGCAAAAACATTCAGTACTTC	CASSLARALSGKNIQYF
few	TRBV7-8	TRBD2	TRBJ2-3	TGTGCCAGCAGAATAACCGGGACTAGCGGGAGGGCCGGCATTACAGATACGCAGTATTTT	CASRITGTSGRAGITDTQYF
-	TRBV5-5	-	TRBJ1-2	TGTGCCAGCAGCTTGTCGCCACGGACAGCGCCATATGGCTACACCTTC	CASSLSPRTAPYGYTF
-	TRBV19	-	TRBJ1-5	TGTGCCAGTAGTATTCGGCCCGCGGGGAATCAGCCCCAGCATTTT	CASSIRPAGNQPQHF
-	TRBV28	TRBD1	TRBJ1-5	TGTGCCAGCACTCGGGGAGGACAGGGAGATAGCAATCAGCCCCAGCATTTT	CASTRGGQGDSNQPQHF
-	TRBV19	TRBD1	TRBJ2-1	TGTGCCAGTAGTACCGGGACAGGGGGCATCAATGAGCAGTTCTTC	CASSTGTGGINEQFF
-	TRBV5-5	-	TRBJ1-2	TGTGCCAGCAGCTTGGAGAGACAGAGCTTCTATGGCTACACCTTC	CASSLERQSFYGYTF
-	TRBV5-4	-	TRBJ2-2	TGTGCCAGCAGCACTGAATCCAGGGTCACCGGGGAGCTGTTTTTT	CASSTESRVTGELFF
-	TRBV4-1	-	TRBJ1-5	TGCGCCAGCAGCCAAGGGGGGGACCAGCCCCAGCATTTT	CASSQGGDQPQHF
-	TRBV4-1	TRBD2	TRBJ2-1	TGCGCCAGCAGCCAAGACACTAGCGGGACTTACAATGAGCAGTTCTTC	CASSQDTSGTYNEQFF
-	TRBV4-1	-	TRBJ1-1	TGCGCCAGCGGACGAGAGGACAATCGAGAAGCTTTCTTT	CASGREDNREAFF
few	TRBV27	-	TRBJ1-4	TGTGCCAGCAGCCGGGGGGCAACTGGTGAAAAACTGTTTTTT	CASSRGATGEKLFF